These T cell receptor beta chains were read from a single sample in a study of blood T cell repertoires in COVID-19. Sequencing used immunoSEQ multiplex PCR; TCRdb keeps in-frame clones, though not all of them. Counted here are hundreds of thousands of clones, 80% to 90% occurring once; the ten biggest clones make up about 6%. Sample: peripheral blood. The receptors were sampled from a man in his sixties who had recovered from COVID-19. Each CDR3 is given with its conserved first and last residue. The order of the fields is clone size, V gene, D gene, J gene, CDR3 DNA, CDR3 protein. The D gene is left open where the match is weak. Expanded clones are given a class, and other clones once, few, many or no size at all.

>once|TRBV7-3|NA|TRBJ2-3
TGTGCCAGCAGCTTAATAGGTAGCGGCACAGATACGCAGTATTTT
CASSLIGSGTDTQYF
>NA|TRBV25-1|NA|TRBJ2-1
TGTGCCACAGCCTACAATGAGCAGTTCTTC
CATAYNEQFF
>NA|TRBV30|NA|TRBJ1-1
TGTGCCTGGAGTCGGGGGGGCCTGACATCTGAAGCTTTCTTT
CAWSRGGLTSEAFF
>NA|TRBV6-5|TRBD1|TRBJ2-7
TGTGCCAGTGGACAGGGAATTTACGAGCAGTACTTC
CASGQGIYEQYF
>NA|TRBV6-5|NA|TRBJ1-5
TGTGCCAGCAAACCTGCGGTTAGCAATCAGCCCCAGCATTTT
CASKPAVSNQPQHF
>NA|TRBV2|NA|TRBJ2-5
TGTGCCAGCAGAAGAGGGACTGAGCAAGAGACCCAGTACTTC
CASRRGTEQETQYF
>NA|TRBV5-1|TRBD2|TRBJ2-1
TGCGCCAGCACCCAAAGGACTAGCGGGAGTGCAAATGAGCAGTTCTTC
CASTQRTSGSANEQFF
>NA|TRBV18|TRBD1|TRBJ1-2
TGTGCCAGCTCACCACAAGGGACAGGGTCCAACTATGGCTACACCTTC
CASSPQGTGSNYGYTF
>NA|TRBV11-3|TRBD2|TRBJ2-1
TGTGCCAGCAGCTTAGGGGGTCTAGCGGTCTCCTACAATGAGCAGTTCTTC
CASSLGGLAVSYNEQFF
>NA|TRBV19|TRBD1|TRBJ1-2
TGTGCCAGTAGTCCGGGACAGGGAAGCTATGGCTACACCTTC
CASSPGQGSYGYTF
>NA|TRBV10-3|TRBD2|TRBJ2-3
TGTGCCATCAAAGGGACTAGCGGTCCAGATACGCAGTATTTT
CAIKGTSGPDTQYF
>NA|TRBV3-1/TRBV3-2|TRBD2|TRBJ2-7
TGTGCCAGCAGCTTAGGGACTAGCGCGTCCTACGAGCAGTACTTC
CASSLGTSASYEQYF
>NA|TRBV18|NA|TRBJ1-4
TGTGCCAGCTCGCAGAGACAGGAGACAACTAATGAAAAACTGTTTTTT
CASSQRQETTNEKLFF
>NA|TRBV11-3|NA|TRBJ2-1
TGTGCCAGCAGCTTAGATCTTGGAGGGTTTTCCTACAATGAGCAGTTCTTC
CASSLDLGGFSYNEQFF
>NA|TRBV18|TRBD2|TRBJ2-7
TGTGCCAGCTCACCGACTAGCGGGAACTACGAGCAGTACTTC
CASSPTSGNYEQYF
>NA|TRBV5-6|NA|TRBJ1-4
TGTGCCAGCAGCTGGGCTGCGGGGCAAGACGGTAATGAAAAACTGTTTTTT
CASSWAAGQDGNEKLFF
>NA|TRBV5-1|NA|TRBJ2-5
TGCGCCAGCAGCTCCCCAGGGGGGGAGACCCAGTACTTC
CASSSPGGETQYF
>NA|TRBV21-1|NA|TRBJ2-5
TGTGCCAGCAATCAGGGGCTAGCGGGGGAGATATACCAAGAGACCCAGTACTTC
CASNQGLAGEIYQETQYF
>NA|TRBV6-5|TRBD2|TRBJ2-7
TGTGCCACGCGGGGGGGAACCTACGAGCAGTACTTC
CATRGGTYEQYF
>NA|TRBV5-1|TRBD1|TRBJ1-2
TGCGCCAGCAGCTCCGGACAGGGGCCCTATGGCTACACCTTC
CASSSGQGPYGYTF
>once|TRBV5-1|NA|TRBJ1-2
TGCGCCAGCAGCTTTAGGGCCGGACAAGTAAGCTATGGCTACACCTTC
CASSFRAGQVSYGYTF
>NA|TRBV5-5|TRBD1|TRBJ1-3
TGTGCCAGCAGCTTCCGGACAGGGGGCATCGGAAACACCATATATTTT
CASSFRTGGIGNTIYF
>NA|TRBV30|NA|TRBJ2-7
TGTGCCTGGAGAAGGGGATACCCTACCTACGAGCAGTACTTC
CAWRRGYPTYEQYF
>NA|TRBV3-1/TRBV3-2|NA|TRBJ1-2
TGTGCCAGCAGCCAATACAGGGCTGCCTATGGCTACACCTTC
CASSQYRAAYGYTF
>NA|TRBV6-5|TRBD1|TRBJ2-1
TGTGCCAGCAGGACCGGACAGGGGCCCTACAATGAGCAGTTCTTC
CASRTGQGPYNEQFF
>once|TRBV7-2|TRBD2|TRBJ2-1
TGTGCCAGCAGCAAGACTAGCGGGAGGGACAATGAGCAGTTCTTC
CASSKTSGRDNEQFF
>NA|TRBV9|NA|TRBJ2-3
TGTGCCAGCAGCGTAGGGAGACAGAGCACAGATACGCAGTATTTT
CASSVGRQSTDTQYF
>NA|TRBV25-1|NA|TRBJ1-1
TGTGCCAGCAGTGAACAGGTGAACACTGAAGCTTTCTTT
CASSEQVNTEAFF
>NA|TRBV3-1/TRBV3-2|TRBD2|TRBJ2-7
TGTGCCAGCAGCCAAGATCTCCATCTAGCGGGACCTGCAGGGTACGAGCAGTACTTC
CASSQDLHLAGPAGYEQYF
>once|TRBV11-2|NA|TRBJ2-1
TGTGCCAGCAGCCCCCGACAGGACCACAATGAGCAGTTCTTC
CASSPRQDHNEQFF
>few|TRBV24-1|NA|TRBJ2-3
TGTGCCACCAGTGATCGCCGCCAGAACACAGATACGCAGTATTTT
CATSDRRQNTDTQYF
>NA|TRBV19|TRBD1|TRBJ1-1
TGTGCCAGTTGGATCGGGACAGGACTAATGAAACCTTCTCTAGCTGAAGCTTTCTTT
CASWIGTGLMKPSLAEAFF
>NA|TRBV7-3|NA|TRBJ2-3
TGTGCCAGCAGCTATCCCGGGTTAGATACGCAGTATTTT
CASSYPGLDTQYF
>NA|TRBV28|NA|TRBJ2-7
TGTGCCAGCAGCATGGGGAGTTCCTACTACGAGCAGTACTTC
CASSMGSSYYEQYF
>NA|TRBV5-1|TRBD1|TRBJ2-7
TGCGCCAGCAGCCTATCGACAGGGACCTGGTACGAGCAGTACTTC
CASSLSTGTWYEQYF
>once|TRBV6-5|TRBD1|TRBJ1-1
TGTGCCAGCAGTTATGAAGGGGGCCAGGTGAACACTGAAGCTTTCTTT
CASSYEGGQVNTEAFF
>NA|TRBV27|NA|TRBJ2-7
TGTGCCAGCAGTTTATCTGGGGGGAGCTACGAGCAGTACTTC
CASSLSGGSYEQYF
>NA|TRBV12-3/TRBV12-4|NA|TRBJ2-1
TGTGCCAGCAGTTTGTATTCCAATGAGCAGTTCTTC
CASSLYSNEQFF
>NA|TRBV6-6|NA|TRBJ2-7
TGTGCCAGCAGTTACTCTCAGGCCTCCTACGAGCAGTACTTC
CASSYSQASYEQYF
>NA|TRBV7-9|TRBD2|TRBJ2-1
TGTGCCAGCAGCCGAACTAGCGGGGGGGCGAATGAGCAGTTCTTC
CASSRTSGGANEQFF
>NA|TRBV21-1|NA|TRBJ1-6
TGTGCCAACCTAGAAGTAAGATCACCCCTCCACTTT
CANLEVRSPLHF
>NA|TRBV30|NA|TRBJ2-7
TGTGCCTGGAGTCGGTCCTACGAGCAGTACTTC
CAWSRSYEQYF
>NA|TRBV7-9|NA|TRBJ1-6
TGTGCCAGCAGCTTAAGACAGAATAATTCACCCCTCCACTTT
CASSLRQNNSPLHF
>NA|TRBV19|TRBD2|TRBJ2-3
TGTGCCAGTAGGGACACGACAGCCTCAGCTTTCCCGATAAGCGGGAGCGCAGATACGCAGTATTTT
CASRDTTASAFPISGSADTQYF
>NA|TRBV13|TRBD2|TRBJ2-3
TGTGCCAGCGGGCCACTAGCGGGGTCCACAGATACGCAGTATTTT
CASGPLAGSTDTQYF
>NA|TRBV7-3|NA|TRBJ2-7
TGTGCCAGCAGCTTAAACCCAGGCTCCTACGAGCAGTACTTC
CASSLNPGSYEQYF
>NA|TRBV3-1/TRBV3-2|NA|TRBJ2-2
TGTGCCAGCAGCCAAGTCCACATGACGGGCACCGGGGAGCTGTTTTTT
CASSQVHMTGTGELFF
>NA|TRBV27|NA|TRBJ1-6
TGTGCCAGCAGTGAGTCGAGGGGGATCTATAATTCACCCCTCCACTTT
CASSESRGIYNSPLHF
>NA|TRBV27|TRBD1|TRBJ1-4
TGTGCCAGCAGTTTCAGCCTCAGGGGGGAACTGTTTTTT
CASSFSLRGELFF
>NA|TRBV7-2|NA|TRBJ2-6
TGTGCCAGCAGCTTAAGCCCGGCGACAGGGGCCAACGTCCTGACTTTC
CASSLSPATGANVLTF
>NA|TRBV12-3/TRBV12-4|NA|TRBJ1-1
TGTGCCAGCAGAATGCGTGCTGAAGCTTTCTTT
CASRMRAEAFF
>NA|TRBV5-1|TRBD2|TRBJ2-7
TGCGCCAGCAGCTCGGGACTAGCGGGCGAGCAGTACTTC
CASSSGLAGEQYF